The 20 T cell receptor beta chains given below trace back to one sample, sequenced in a study of blood T cell repertoires in COVID-19. The repertoire was sequenced with immunoSEQ multiplex PCR; TCRdb's copy has only in-frame clones and lacks some. There are 100,000 to 150,000 clones in the sample; 85% to 90% occur only once, and 7.5% to 8% lies in the top ten. Sequenced sample: peripheral blood. These receptors originate from a man in his fifties with acute or convalescent COVID-19.

J is TRBJ1-2 and V is TRBV5-4; TRBD1 aligns across 7 bases. The CDR3 runs 14 residues. V lost 7 bases and J lost 10; bases outside the gene matches: 16. Germline V gene lookup returns CDR1 SGHNT and CDR2 YYREEE (reference sequence). CDR3 residues: CASGSMTTGRTYTF. CDR3 coding DNA: TGTGCCAGCGGGTCGATGACGACAGGGAGGACCTACACCTTC.

V usage is TRBV12-3 or TRBV12-4 and J usage is TRBJ1-2, with unresolved D. Trimming removed 6 bases at V and 3 bases at J, with 8 bases between. The CDR3 runs 12 residues. The CDR3, as DNA: TGTGCCAGCAGCGACACTGACTATGGCTACACCTTC. Its translation: CASSDTDYGYTF.

This clone was seen only a few times. V gene TRBV6-4 combines with J gene TRBJ2-1; D perhaps matches TRBD2 (5 bases). The CDR3 has 13 amino acids. Per the germline V gene, CDR1 is MRHNA and CDR2 is SNTAGT. Trimming pared 4 bases from V and 5 bases from J, leaving 9 bases between. The CDR3 DNA reads TGTGCCAGCAGTGTTGAGGGCAACAATGAGCAGTTCTTC. Its translation is CASSVEGNNEQFF.

This sequence joins TRBV24-1 and TRBJ2-7; TRBD1 agrees at 10 bases. This CDR3 comprises 16 residues. V lost 3 bases to trimming and J lost 1 base; unmatched junction nucleotides: 5. CDR1 and CDR2 from the germline V gene are KGHDR and SFDVKD. The CDR3 sequence is CATSDPRDRGSYEQYF. The DNA of the CDR3 is TGTGCCACCAGTGATCCGAGGGACAGGGGATCCTACGAGCAGTACTTC.

This chain links TRBV29-1 with TRBJ2-7, with unresolved D. This CDR3 is built from 11 residues. CDR1 is SQVTM, CDR2 ANQGSEA, per germline. Between the trimmed V and J ends, which lost 5 bases and 1 base, there was a span of 6 bases. The CDR3 DNA reads TGCAGCGTTCAGGATTCCTACGAGCAGTACTTC. This gives the protein CSVQDSYEQYF.

Here the CDR3 DNA reads TGCGCCAGCGCGATAGCGATGGGAGGCACCGGGGAGCTGTTTTTT. Amino acid sequence: CASAIAMGGTGELFF. The chain is built from TRBV5-1 and TRBJ2-2; perhaps TRBD2 as D (6 bases). Trimming took 7 bases from V and 4 from J, leaving 17 bases between them. Germline V gene sequence: CDR1 SGHRS, CDR2 YFSETQ. CDR3 length: 15 residues.

The chain links TRBV7-2 to TRBJ2-3; TRBD2 might be the D (6 bases). V lost 5 bases and J 1 base, leaving 13 bases between the germline ends. The V gene's germline CDR1 is SGHTA and CDR2 FQGNSA. The CDR3 loop spans 15 amino acids. The CDR3 nucleotides are TGTGCCAGCAGCCAGCGGCCGGGGGGCACAGATACGCAGTATTTT. This encodes CASSQRPGGTDTQYF.

This rearrangement joins TRBV7-9 to TRBJ1-5; TRBD1 is a possible D gene (6 bases). Trimming took 5 bases from V and 7 from J, leaving 9 bases between them. The length of the CDR3 is 12 residues. Germline V gene lookup returns CDR1 SEHNR and CDR2 FQNEAQ (reference sequence). The CDR3 loop is CASSLQGQPQHF. The CDR3 bases are TGTGCCAGCAGCCTACAGGGACAGCCCCAGCATTTT.

This chain links TRBV12-3 or TRBV12-4 with TRBJ1-5; no firm D call. There are 12 residues in the CDR3. V shed 6 bases and J shed 0 bases, with 3 bases lying between them. CDR3 protein: CASRYSNQPQHF. CDR3 nucleotides: TGTGCCAGCAGATATAGCAATCAGCCCCAGCATTTT.

The V gene is TRBV24-1, the J gene TRBJ2-1; 11 bases line up with TRBD1. V shed 2 bases, J shed 8 bases, and the junction held 7 bases outside the gene matches. The CDR3 has 16 amino acids. Germline V CDR1 and CDR2: KGHDR, SFDVKD. CDR3 DNA: TGTGCCACCAGTGATTACGGACAGGGGGCTACAGATGAGCAGTTCTTC. Translation gives CATSDYGQGATDEQFF.

The chain couples TRBV12-5 to TRBJ1-5, with TRBD1 matching over 8 bases. The CDR3 totals 15 residues. Germline assignment: CDR1 LGHNT and CDR2 FRNRAP. The V and J ends lost 2 bases and 3 bases, in that order; junction bases with no gene match: 3. The CDR3 DNA reads as TGTGCTAGTGGTTTGAACAGGGGGTTCAATCAGCCCCAGCATTTT. Translation: CASGLNRGFNQPQHF.

This clone is a singleton in its sample. This sequence joins TRBV21-1 and TRBJ2-2; TRBD2 is taken as the D call from the table, unchecked against the DNA. TRBV21-1 is tagged as a pseudogene. CDR3 length equals 15 residues. CDR3 in amino acids: CASSKVEVCIGELFF. DNA of the CDR3: TGTGCCAGCAGCAAAGTAGAAGTGTGCATCGGGGAGCTGTTTTTT.

The chain combines TRBV11-2 with TRBJ2-3; TRBD2 agrees at 8 bases. Trimming took 3 bases from V and 1 from J; bases not matched to a gene: 6. Germline V CDR1 and CDR2: SGHAT, FQNNGV. This CDR3 has 16 amino acids. The CDR3 region is CASSLAGGVGTDTQYF. As DNA, the CDR3 is TGTGCCAGCAGCTTGGCGGGGGGCGTAGGCACAGATACGCAGTATTTT.

Here the CDR3 DNA reads TGTGCCAGCAATATAGCGGGAGTCTATGAGCAGTTCTTC. Its translation is CASNIAGVYEQFF. The V call is TRBV6-6, the J call TRBJ2-1; 9 nucleotides agree with TRBD2. The CDR3 has 13 amino acids. The germline V gene has CDR1 MNHNY and CDR2 SVGAGI (reference sequence). J gave up 8 bases and V 7 bases, and 6 bases lay outside the gene matches.

Notes on this clone: An end of the junction differs from the germline gene, which may be a read error. This chain joins TRBV7-9 and TRBJ2-7; 9 bases match TRBD2. The CDR3 covers 14 residues. The germline gives CDR1 SEHNR, CDR2 FQNEAQ (reference sequence). CDR3 sequence: CASSVAGDLYEQYF. The CDR3 nucleotides read TGTGCCAGCAGCGTAGCGGGAGATCTCTACGAGCAGTACTTC.

The V gene is TRBV2, the J gene TRBJ2-1; 8 bases match TRBD2. The V gene's germline CDR1 is SNHLY and CDR2 FYNNEI. The CDR3 loop spans 15 amino acids. V lost 6 bases to trimming and J lost 3 bases; unmatched junction nucleotides: 7. The CDR3 loop reads CASRPGLGGYNEQFF. The CDR3 DNA reads TGTGCCAGCAGGCCGGGACTAGGTGGCTACAATGAGCAGTTCTTC.

The rearrangement links TRBV6-5 to TRBJ2-3, with 9 bases that match TRBD2. The CDR3 is 15 amino acids. V shed 6 bases, J shed 4 bases, and the junction held 8 bases outside the gene matches. The germline CDR1 and CDR2 sequences are MNHEY and SVGAGI. The CDR3 loop is CASRRAGGPSDTQYF. The CDR3 nucleotides are TGTGCCAGCAGAAGGGCGGGAGGGCCGTCAGATACGCAGTATTTT.

The gene calls are TRBV6-6 and TRBJ2-5; perhaps TRBD1 as D (6 bases). Per germline, CDR1 MNHNY and CDR2 SVGAGI (reference sequence). The CDR3 is 14 residues long. Trimming stripped 6 bases from V and 4 bases from J, with 15 bases between. The CDR3 DNA is TGTGCCAGCAGCCTCAGGGGATCGGCAGAGACCCAGTACTTC. Translated: CASSLRGSAETQYF.

The CDR3 coding sequence is TGTGCCTGGAGTGCCCGGACAGCAAAGGAGCCCCAGCATTTT. Translated, it gives CAWSARTAKEPQHF. This chain links TRBV30 with TRBJ1-5; D is possibly TRBD1 (6 bases). V lost 1 base to trimming and J lost 8 bases, with 15 bases between them. From germline, CDR1 is GTSNPN and CDR2 SVGIG (reference sequence). The CDR3 spans 14 residues.

J is TRBJ1-2 and V is TRBV29-1; perhaps TRBD1 as D (5 bases). Looked up from germline, CDR1 is SQVTM and CDR2 is ANQGSEA. CDR3 length: 12 residues. V was clipped by 4 bases and J by 7 bases, with 13 bases between them. Written as DNA, the CDR3 is TGCAGCGTTGTAAAAGGGGCTGGTGGCTACACCTTC. Its protein product is CSVVKGAGGYTF. The full variable domain, with the rest looked up from reference TRBV29-1 and TRBJ1-2, is SAVISQKPSRDICQRGTSLTIQCQVDSQVTMMFWYRQQPGQSLTLIATANQGSEATYESGFVIDKFPISRPNLTFSTLTVSNMSPEDSSIYLCSVVKGAGGYTFGSGTRLTVV.